This record concerns one T cell receptor (beta chain) sequence. This record comes from a study of cytomegalovirus exposure and HLA in healthy donors. Germline CDR1 reads SGHAT; CDR2 reads FQNNGV. The CDR3 is made up of 16 amino acids. V dropped 2 bases and J dropped 5 bases, with 18 bases sitting between them. Using immunoSEQ multiplex PCR, the repertoire was profiled, and TCRdb retains in-frame clones only, with some absent. This sample yields about 130,000 clones, of which about 91% are seen a single time; approximately 1.1% belongs to the top ten. What was sequenced was PBMCs. The clonotype originates from a woman aged 18-29 years in good health and CMV-seronegative. This chain links TRBV11-2 with TRBJ2-5, with D perhaps TRBD1 (5 bases). The CDR3 protein is CASSLNPGKKLETQYF. The CDR3 nucleotides read TGTGCCAGCAGCTTAAACCCAGGGAAAAAATTGGAGACCCAGTACTTC.